These 5 T cell receptor beta chains came from one sample sequenced in a study of shared clonotypes between healthy human individuals. Profiling relied on immunoSEQ multiplex PCR, and the TCRdb table lists in-frame clones only, not all of them. The sample yields 470,000 or so clones, about 85% seen once. Specimen: PBMCs. The source is a woman aged 40 to 50 in good health. Some clones in this sample may be carry-over from other donors' samples.

The V call is TRBV5-1, the J call TRBJ1-1; TRBD1 matches 7 bases. From germline, CDR1 is SGHRS and CDR2 YFSETQ. With V trimmed by 9 bases and J by 3 bases, 14 bases remained unmatched. The CDR3 loop spans 15 amino acids. The CDR3 spells CATKEGRGIDTEAFF. DNA of the CDR3: TGCGCCACAAAGGAGGGCAGGGGGATCGACACTGAAGCTTTCTTT.

The chain uses TRBV27 and TRBJ1-1; D not resolved. The length of the CDR3 is 13 residues. Between the trimmed V and J ends, which lost 2 bases and 6 bases, there was a span of 10 bases. Germline V gives CDR1 MNHEY, CDR2 SMNVEV (reference sequence). The chain's CDR3 is CASSLIRYAEAFF. The DNA for the CDR3 is TGTGCCAGCAGTTTAATCCGGTACGCTGAAGCTTTCTTT.

There are a few counts of this clone. The rearrangement uses TRBV10-2 and TRBJ2-1, with TRBD2 matching 10 bases. Germline V CDR1 and CDR2: WSHSY, SAAADI. The trim removed 5 bases at V and 6 bases at J, leaving 7 bases unmatched. The CDR3 is 15 residues long. CDR3 sequence (DNA): TGCGCCAGCAGTTCCTCTAGCGGGAGTATCAATGAGCAGTTCTTC. Amino acids: CASSSSSGSINEQFF.

Turning to this clone: A far larger clone is one nucleotide away, so this likely arose from a read error. The chain employs TRBV7-2 and TRBJ2-5; D is ambiguous. Germline CDR1 and CDR2: SGHTA and FQGNSA. The length of the CDR3 is 13 residues. The CDR3 sequence is CASSPGPQDTQYF. Here the CDR3 DNA reads TGTGCCAGCAGCCCGGGCCCCCAAGATACCCAGTACTTC. Full variable domain (rest looked up from reference TRBV7-2 and TRBJ2-5): GAGVSQSPSNKVTEKGKDVELRCDPISGHTALYWYRQSLGQGLEFLIYFQGNSAPDKSGLPSDRFSAERTGGSVSTLTIQRTQQEDSAVYLCASSPGPQDTQYFGPGTRLLVL.

The chain couples TRBV6-6 to TRBJ2-7, with 8 bases fitting TRBD2. V was clipped by 6 bases and J by 6 bases; unmatched bases: 13. The CDR3 extends over 15 amino acids. Germline V gene lookup returns CDR1 MNHNY and CDR2 SVGAGI (reference sequence). CDR3: CASRDSGTAVGEQYF. The CDR3 DNA reads TGTGCCAGCAGGGATAGCGGGACGGCCGTGGGCGAGCAGTACTTC.